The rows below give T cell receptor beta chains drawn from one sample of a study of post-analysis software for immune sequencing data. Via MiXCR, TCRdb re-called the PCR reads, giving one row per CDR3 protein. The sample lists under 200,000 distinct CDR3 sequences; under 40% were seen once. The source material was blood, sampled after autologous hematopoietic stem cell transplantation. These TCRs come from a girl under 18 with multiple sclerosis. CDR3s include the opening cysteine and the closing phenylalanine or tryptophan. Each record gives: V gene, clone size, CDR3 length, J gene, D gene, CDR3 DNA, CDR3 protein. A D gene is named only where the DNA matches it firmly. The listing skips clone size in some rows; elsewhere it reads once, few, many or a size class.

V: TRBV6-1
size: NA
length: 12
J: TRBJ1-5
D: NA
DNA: TGTGCCAGCAGTGAACCCTGCAAAATCCAGCATTTT
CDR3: CASSEPCKIQHF

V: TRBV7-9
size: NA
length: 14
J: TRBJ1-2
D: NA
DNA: TGTGCCAGCAGCTCCGGGGGGGCCGACTATGGCTACACCTTC
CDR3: CASSSGGADYGYTF

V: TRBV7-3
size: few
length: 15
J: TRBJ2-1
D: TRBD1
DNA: TGTGCCAGCAGCCCCCGACAGGGGCCCTACAATGAGCAGTTCTTC
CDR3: CASSPRQGPYNEQFF

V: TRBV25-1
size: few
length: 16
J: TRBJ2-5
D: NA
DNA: TGTGCCAGCAGTGAGTCGGGCTGGACAGTTCAAGAGACCCAGTACTTC
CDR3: CASSESGWTVQETQYF

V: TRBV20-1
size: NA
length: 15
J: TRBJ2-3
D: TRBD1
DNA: TGCAGTGCTAGAGATTTGACAGGGGAAATAGATACGCAGTATTTT
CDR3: CSARDLTGEIDTQYF

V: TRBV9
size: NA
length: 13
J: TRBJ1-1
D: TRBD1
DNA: TGTGCCAGCAACCCAGGGGGGGGGACTGAAGCTTTCTTT
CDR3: CASNPGGGTEAFF

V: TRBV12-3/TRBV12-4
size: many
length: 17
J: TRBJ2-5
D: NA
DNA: TGTGCCAGCCGTTGGGGGGTCGCAATTCGGACCCAAGAGACCCAGTACTTC
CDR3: CASRWGVAIRTQETQYF

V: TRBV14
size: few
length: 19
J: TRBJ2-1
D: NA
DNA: TGTGCCAGCAGCCAAGGGTGGGGTGAGGGGACCAACTCCTACAATGAGCAGTTCTTC
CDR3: CASSQGWGEGTNSYNEQFF

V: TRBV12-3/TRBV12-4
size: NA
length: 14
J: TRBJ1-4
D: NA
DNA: TGTGCCAGCTGTCGACAGCCAACTAATGAAAAACTGTTTTTT
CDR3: CASCRQPTNEKLFF

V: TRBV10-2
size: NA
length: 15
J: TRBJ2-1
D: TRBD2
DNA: TGCGCCAGCAGGGGTGGAACTAGCGGAGGCAATGAGCAGTTCTTC
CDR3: CASRGGTSGGNEQFF

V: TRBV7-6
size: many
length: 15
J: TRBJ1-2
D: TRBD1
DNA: TGTGCCAGCAGCTTAGAGGAGACAGGGGGCAAAGGCTACACCTTC
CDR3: CASSLEETGGKGYTF

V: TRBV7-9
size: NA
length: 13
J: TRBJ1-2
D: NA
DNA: TGTGCCAGCAGGGCGGGACCCGCGCGGGGCTACACCTTC
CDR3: CASRAGPARGYTF

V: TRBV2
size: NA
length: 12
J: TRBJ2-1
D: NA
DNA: TGTGCCAGCCAAGGGCCAATCGATGAGCAGTTCTTC
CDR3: CASQGPIDEQFF

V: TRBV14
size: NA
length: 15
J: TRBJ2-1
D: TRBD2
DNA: TGTGCCAGCGGCCAAAGAACTAGCGGGAGGGGTGAGCAGTTCTTC
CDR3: CASGQRTSGRGEQFF

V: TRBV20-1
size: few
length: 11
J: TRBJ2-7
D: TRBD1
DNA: TGCAGTGCTAGACAGGGGGCGAAGCAGTACTTC
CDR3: CSARQGAKQYF

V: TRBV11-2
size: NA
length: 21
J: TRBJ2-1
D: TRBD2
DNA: TGTGCCAGCAGCTTACAAGGGCCGGGACTAGCGGGTCCACTCTCCTACAATGAGCAGTTCTTC
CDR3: CASSLQGPGLAGPLSYNEQFF

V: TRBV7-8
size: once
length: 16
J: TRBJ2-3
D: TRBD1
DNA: TGTGCCAGCAGCTTACAGGGGGCGCTCCGCGCAGATACGCAGTATTTT
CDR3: CASSLQGALRADTQYF

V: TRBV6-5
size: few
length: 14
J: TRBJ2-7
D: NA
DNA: TGTGCCAGCAGTTACTCGGGGGATTCCTACGAGCAGTACTTC
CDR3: CASSYSGDSYEQYF

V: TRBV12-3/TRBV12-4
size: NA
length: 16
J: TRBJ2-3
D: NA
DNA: TGTGCCAGCAGTTTAAGGCAACTCATAAGCACAGATACGCAGTATTTT
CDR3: CASSLRQLISTDTQYF

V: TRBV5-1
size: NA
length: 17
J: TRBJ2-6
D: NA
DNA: TGCACCAGCAGGCAGGAGGGGTCTTCTATGGGGGCCAACGTCCTGACTTTC
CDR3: CTSRQEGSSMGANVLTF

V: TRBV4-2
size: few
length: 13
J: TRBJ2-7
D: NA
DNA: TGTGCCAGCAGCCGCCTAGGGAGCTACGAGCAGTACTTC
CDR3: CASSRLGSYEQYF

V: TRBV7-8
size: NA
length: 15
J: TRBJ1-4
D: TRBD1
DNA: TGTGCCAGCAGCTTGAGAGGACAGGGATTAGAAAAACTGTTTTTT
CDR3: CASSLRGQGLEKLFF

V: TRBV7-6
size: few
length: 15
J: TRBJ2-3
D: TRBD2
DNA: TGTGCCAGCAGGTTTACTAGCGGGACCGCATCTAAGCAGTATTTT
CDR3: CASRFTSGTASKQYF

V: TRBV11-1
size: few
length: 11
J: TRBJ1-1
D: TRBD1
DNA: TGTGCCAGCAGCTTCACAGGGGGAGCTTTCTTT
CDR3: CASSFTGGAFF

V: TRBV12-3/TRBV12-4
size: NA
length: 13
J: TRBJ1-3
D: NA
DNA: TGTGCCAGCAGTTGGGTGCGTGGAAACACCATATATTTT
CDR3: CASSWVRGNTIYF

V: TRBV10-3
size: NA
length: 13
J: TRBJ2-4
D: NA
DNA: TGTGCCATCAGTCCCTCGGTCCTAAACATTCAGTACTTC
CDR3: CAISPSVLNIQYF

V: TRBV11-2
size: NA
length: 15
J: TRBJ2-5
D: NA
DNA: TGTGCCAGCAGCTTAGCGCCGATAAAAGAAGAGACCCAGTACTTC
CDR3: CASSLAPIKEETQYF

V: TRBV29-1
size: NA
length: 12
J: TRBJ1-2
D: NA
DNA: TGCAGCGTTGTGGGGGAAAACTATGGCTACACCTTC
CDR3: CSVVGENYGYTF

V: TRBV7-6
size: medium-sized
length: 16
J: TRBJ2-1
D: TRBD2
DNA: TGTGCCAGCAGCTTAGCTAGCGGGACTATCTGGAATGAGCAGTTCTTC
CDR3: CASSLASGTIWNEQFF

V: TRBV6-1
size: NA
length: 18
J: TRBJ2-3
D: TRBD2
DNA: TGTGCCAGCAGTCCTCCCCCCATACTAGCGGCACCTCCAGATACGCAGTATTTT
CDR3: CASSPPPILAAPPDTQYF

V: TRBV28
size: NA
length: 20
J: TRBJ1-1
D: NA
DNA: TGTGCCAGCAGTTTACCCTCCTCGCCAAACCCAATCGTTGGGGACACTGAAGCTTTCTTT
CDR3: CASSLPSSPNPIVGDTEAFF

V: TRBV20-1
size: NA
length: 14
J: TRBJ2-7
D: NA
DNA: TGCAGTGCTAGAACCAATGAGGCCGCCTACGAGCAGTACTTC
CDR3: CSARTNEAAYEQYF

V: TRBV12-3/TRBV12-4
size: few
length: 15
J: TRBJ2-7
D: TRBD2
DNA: TGTGCCAGCAGCCCGGGACTAGCGGGACCCTTCGAGCAGTACTTC
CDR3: CASSPGLAGPFEQYF

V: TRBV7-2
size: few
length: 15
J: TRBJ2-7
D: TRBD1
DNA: TGTGCCAGCAGCTTAGGCGGGACAGGGTCTAAAGAGCAGTACTTC
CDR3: CASSLGGTGSKEQYF

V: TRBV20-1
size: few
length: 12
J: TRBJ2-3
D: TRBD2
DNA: TGCAGTGTCCAGCGGGAGCCAGATACGCAGTATTTT
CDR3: CSVQREPDTQYF

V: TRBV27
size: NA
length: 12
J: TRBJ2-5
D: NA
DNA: TGTGCCACCAGGACGACCCAAGAGACCCAGTACTTC
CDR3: CATRTTQETQYF

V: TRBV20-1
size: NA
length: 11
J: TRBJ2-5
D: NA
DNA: TGCAGTGTTCGGAACGCGGAGACCCAGTACTTC
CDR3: CSVRNAETQYF

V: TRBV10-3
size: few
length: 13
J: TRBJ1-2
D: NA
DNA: TGTGCCATCAGTGGTATGGGACTGGATGGCTACACCTTC
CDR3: CAISGMGLDGYTF

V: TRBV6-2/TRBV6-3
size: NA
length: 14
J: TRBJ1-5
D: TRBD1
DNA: TGTGCCAGCAGTGCCAGGGGGCCTAATCAGCCTCAGCATTTT
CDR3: CASSARGPNQPQHF

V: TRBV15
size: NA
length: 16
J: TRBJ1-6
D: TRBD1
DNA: TGTGCCACCAGCAGAGGGGGACAGGCGATCGGGTCACCCCTCCACTTT
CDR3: CATSRGGQAIGSPLHF

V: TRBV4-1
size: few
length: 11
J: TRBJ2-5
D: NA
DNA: TGCGCCAGCAGCCAAATGCCGGACCAGTACTTC
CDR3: CASSQMPDQYF

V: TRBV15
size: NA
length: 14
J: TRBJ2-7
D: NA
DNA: TGTGCCACCAGCAATCGCGGAGCGACCTACGAGCAGTACTTC
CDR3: CATSNRGATYEQYF

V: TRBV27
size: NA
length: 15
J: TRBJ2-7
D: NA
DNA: TGTGCCAGCAGTTTAAGGGCAGAGAACTCCTACGAGCAGTACTTC
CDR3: CASSLRAENSYEQYF